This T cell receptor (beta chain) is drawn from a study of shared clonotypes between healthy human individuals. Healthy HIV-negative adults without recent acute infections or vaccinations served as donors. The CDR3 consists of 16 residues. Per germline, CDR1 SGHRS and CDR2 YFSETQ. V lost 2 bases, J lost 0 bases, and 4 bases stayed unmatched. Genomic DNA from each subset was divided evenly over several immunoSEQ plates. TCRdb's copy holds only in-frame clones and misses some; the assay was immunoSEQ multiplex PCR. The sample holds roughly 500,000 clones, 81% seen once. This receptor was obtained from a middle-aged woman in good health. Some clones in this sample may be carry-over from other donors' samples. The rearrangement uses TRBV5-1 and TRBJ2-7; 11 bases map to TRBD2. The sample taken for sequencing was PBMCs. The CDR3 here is CASSLRLAGSSYEQYF. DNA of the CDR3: TGCGCCAGCAGCTTACGACTAGCGGGGAGCTCCTACGAGCAGTACTTC.